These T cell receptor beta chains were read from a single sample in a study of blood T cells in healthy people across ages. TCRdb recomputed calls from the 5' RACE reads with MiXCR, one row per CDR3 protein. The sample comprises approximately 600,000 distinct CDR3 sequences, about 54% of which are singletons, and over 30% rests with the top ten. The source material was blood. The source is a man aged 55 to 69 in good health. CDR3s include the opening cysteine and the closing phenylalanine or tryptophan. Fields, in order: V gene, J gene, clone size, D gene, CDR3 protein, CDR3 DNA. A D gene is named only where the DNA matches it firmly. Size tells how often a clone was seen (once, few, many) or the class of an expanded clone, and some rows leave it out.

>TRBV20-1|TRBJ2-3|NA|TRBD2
CSATPVGGRGDTQYF
TGCAGTGCCACACCTGTGGGAGGGAGGGGAGATACGCAGTATTTT
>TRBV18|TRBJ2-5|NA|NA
CASSPPLERETQYF
TGTGCCAGCTCACCACCTCTAGAGCGAGAGACCCAGTACTTC
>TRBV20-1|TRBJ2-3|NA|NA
CSARDPAGTTDTQYF
TGCAGTGCTAGAGATCCGGCAGGGACCACAGATACGCAGTATTTT
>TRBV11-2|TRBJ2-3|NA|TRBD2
CASSFRRGGTDTQYF
TGTGCCAGCAGCTTTCGGCGGGGGGGCACAGATACGCAGTATTTT
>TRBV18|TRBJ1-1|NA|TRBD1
CASSPQGARPEAFF
TGTGCCAGCTCACCACAGGGGGCGCGGCCCGAAGCTTTCTTT
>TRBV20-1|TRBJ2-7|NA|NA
CSARGGTSSYEQYF
TGCAGTGCTAGAGGAGGGACGAGCTCCTACGAGCAGTACTTC
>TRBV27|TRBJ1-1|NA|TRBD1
CASSYTGTGRGEAFF
TGTGCCAGCAGTTACACCGGGACAGGGAGGGGTGAAGCTTTCTTT
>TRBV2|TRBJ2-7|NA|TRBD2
CASGAGGQSYEQYF
TGTGCCAGCGGGGCGGGGGGGCAGAGCTACGAGCAGTACTTC
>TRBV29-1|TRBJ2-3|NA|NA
CSGKGLARGDTQYF
TGCAGCGGAAAAGGGCTAGCCCGTGGAGATACGCAGTATTTT
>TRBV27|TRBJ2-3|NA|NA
CASSLPGARDTQYF
TGTGCCAGCAGTCTCCCCGGGGCCAGAGATACGCAGTATTTT
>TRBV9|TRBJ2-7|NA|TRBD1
CASSVGRGTGLYEQYF
TGTGCCAGCAGCGTAGGACGGGGGACAGGGTTGTACGAGCAGTACTTC
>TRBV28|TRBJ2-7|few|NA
CASRSGLSTGEQYF
TGTGCCAGCAGATCAGGGCTCTCGACTGGGGAGCAGTACTTC
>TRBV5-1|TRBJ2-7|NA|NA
CASSLTSLNEQYF
TGCGCCAGCAGTCTGACTAGTTTGAACGAGCAGTACTTC
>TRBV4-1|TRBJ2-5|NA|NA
CASSQDIASSRTQYF
TGCGCCAGCAGCCAAGATATAGCTAGTAGTAGGACCCAGTACTTC
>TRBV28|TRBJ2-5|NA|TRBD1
CASSLPYGTGEGQETQYF
TGTGCCAGCAGTTTACCCTATGGGACAGGGGAGGGCCAAGAGACCCAGTACTTC
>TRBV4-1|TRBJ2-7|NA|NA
CASSQVAAEQYF
TGCGCCAGCAGCCAAGTAGCTGCCGAGCAGTACTTC
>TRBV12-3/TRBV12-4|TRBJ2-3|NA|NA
CASSLVLSIRDTQYF
TGTGCCAGCAGTTTAGTACTCTCCATCAGGGATACGCAGTATTTT
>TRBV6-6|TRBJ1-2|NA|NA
CASRINYGYTF
TGTGCCAGCAGGATAAACTATGGCTACACCTTC
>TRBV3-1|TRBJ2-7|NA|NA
CASSQARSSYEQYF
TGTGCCAGCAGCCAAGCTCGGAGCTCCTACGAGCAGTACTTC
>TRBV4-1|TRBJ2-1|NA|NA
CASSRVVVPNEQFF
TGCGCCAGCAGCCGCGTGGTAGTACCCAATGAGCAGTTCTTC
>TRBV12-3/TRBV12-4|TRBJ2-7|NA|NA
CASSLGLIDYEQYF
TGTGCCAGCAGTTTGGGTCTAATTGACTACGAGCAGTACTTC
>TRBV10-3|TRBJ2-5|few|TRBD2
CAISGPSGVLKETQYF
TGTGCCATCAGTGGTCCTAGCGGGGTCTTGAAAGAGACCCAGTACTTC
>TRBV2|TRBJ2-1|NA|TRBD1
CASSGPGGIDEQFF
TGTGCCAGCAGTGGCCCAGGGGGCATCGATGAGCAGTTCTTC
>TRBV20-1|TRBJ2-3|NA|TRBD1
CSARGQGVRTDTQYF
TGCAGTGCTCGCGGACAGGGGGTTCGCACAGATACGCAGTATTTT
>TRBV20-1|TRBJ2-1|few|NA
CSASRGNGNEQFF
TGCAGTGCTAGTCGAGGGAATGGGAATGAGCAGTTCTTC
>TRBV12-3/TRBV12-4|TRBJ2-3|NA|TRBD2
CASSPGLAGGLSTDTQYF
TGTGCCAGCAGCCCGGGACTAGCGGGGGGGCTAAGCACAGATACGCAGTATTTT
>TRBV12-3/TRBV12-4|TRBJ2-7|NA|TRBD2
CASSPSTSGKYEQYF
TGTGCCAGCAGTCCCTCGACTAGCGGAAAATACGAGCAGTACTTC
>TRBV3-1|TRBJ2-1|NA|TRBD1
CASSPRDRNNNEQFF
TGTGCCAGCAGCCCTAGGGACAGGAATAACAATGAGCAGTTCTTC
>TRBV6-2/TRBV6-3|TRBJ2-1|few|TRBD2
CASSDNERGGVNEQFF
TGTGCCAGCAGTGATAATGAGCGGGGGGGCGTCAATGAGCAGTTCTTC
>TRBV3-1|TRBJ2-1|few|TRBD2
CASSQWTSGVNEQFF
TGTGCCAGCAGCCAATGGACTAGCGGTGTGAATGAGCAGTTCTTC
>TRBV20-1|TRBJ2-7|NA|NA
CSARQGLNDEQYF
TGCAGTGCTAGACAGGGACTCAACGACGAGCAGTACTTC
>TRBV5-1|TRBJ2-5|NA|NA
CASSATGTIQETQYF
TGCGCCAGCAGCGCCACAGGGACCATCCAAGAGACCCAGTACTTC
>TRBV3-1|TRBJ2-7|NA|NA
CASSQNRLYEQYF
TGTGCCAGCAGCCAAAACAGACTCTACGAGCAGTACTTC
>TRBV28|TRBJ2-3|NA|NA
CASSPPWLDTQYF
TGTGCCAGCAGTCCCCCCTGGCTAGATACGCAGTATTTT
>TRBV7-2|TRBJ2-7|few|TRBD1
CASSQTGPPYEQYF
TGTGCCAGCAGCCAGACAGGGCCTCCCTACGAGCAGTACTTC
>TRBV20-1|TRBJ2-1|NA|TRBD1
CSAEGTALLLNEQFF
TGCAGTGCTGAGGGGACAGCCCTACTTTTAAATGAGCAGTTCTTC
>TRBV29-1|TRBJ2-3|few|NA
CSVEGALNTDTQYF
TGCAGCGTTGAAGGGGCCCTGAACACAGATACGCAGTATTTT
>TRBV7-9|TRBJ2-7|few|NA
CASSLNEAGEQYF
TGTGCCAGCAGCTTAAACGAAGCTGGCGAGCAGTACTTC
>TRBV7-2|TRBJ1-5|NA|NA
CASSFERGQPQHF
TGTGCCAGCAGCTTCGAAAGGGGTCAGCCCCAGCATTTT
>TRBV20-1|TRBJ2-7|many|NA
CSARDGSVTEQYF
TGCAGTGCTAGAGATGGCTCAGTAACCGAGCAGTACTTC
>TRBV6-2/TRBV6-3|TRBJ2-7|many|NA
CASSYSGPYEQYF
TGTGCCAGCAGTTACTCCGGACCCTACGAGCAGTACTTC
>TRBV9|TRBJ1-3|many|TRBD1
CASSPTGGHHSGNTIYF
TGTGCCAGCAGCCCTACAGGGGGGCACCACTCTGGAAACACCATATATTTT
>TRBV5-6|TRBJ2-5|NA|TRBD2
CASSGSGGLQETQYF
TGTGCCAGCAGCGGTAGCGGGGGGTTACAAGAGACCCAGTACTTC
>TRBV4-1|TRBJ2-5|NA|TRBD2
CASSRRVAAGEETQYF
TGCGCCAGCAGCCGACGGGTGGCGGCGGGAGAAGAGACCCAGTACTTC
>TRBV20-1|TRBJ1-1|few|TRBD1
CSARPWDSQQAFF
TGCAGTGCTAGACCCTGGGACAGCCAACAAGCTTTCTTT
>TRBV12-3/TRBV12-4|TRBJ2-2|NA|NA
CASKEGTGELFF
TGTGCCAGTAAGGAGGGGACCGGGGAGCTGTTTTTT
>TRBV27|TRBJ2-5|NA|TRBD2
CASSRSSGGAGETQYF
TGTGCCAGCAGTCGCTCTAGCGGGGGGGCCGGGGAGACCCAGTACTTC
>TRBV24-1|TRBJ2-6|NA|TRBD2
CATSDRGAGANVLTF
TGTGCCACCAGTGATCGGGGGGCTGGGGCCAACGTCCTGACTTTC